This T cell receptor beta chain was captured by sequencing in a study of blood T cell repertoires in COVID-19. In the study overall: Acute-phase and convalescent COVID-19 samples originated in the United States, Italy and Spain. Sources were T cells, B-cell-depleted T cells, or PBMCs; the material itself was cDNA or gDNA.

The CDR3 runs to 16 residues. The junction had 5 bases not matched to a gene; V was cut back by 5 bases and J by 6 bases. In germline, CDR1 is SGHTA, CDR2 FQGNSA. Produced via immunoSEQ multiplex PCR; TCRdb's table is partial and in-frame only. The repertoire holds 180,000 or so clones, with about 75% as singletons. The chain recombines TRBV7-2 with TRBJ2-2; 14 bases map to TRBD2. The receptor was derived from a woman between 50 and 59 years old with active or convalescent COVID-19. The sequencing sample was made of peripheral blood. The CDR3 here is CASSARLAGGAGELFF. The CDR3 DNA follows: TGTGCCAGCAGCGCCCGACTAGCGGGAGGGGCCGGGGAGCTGTTTTTT.